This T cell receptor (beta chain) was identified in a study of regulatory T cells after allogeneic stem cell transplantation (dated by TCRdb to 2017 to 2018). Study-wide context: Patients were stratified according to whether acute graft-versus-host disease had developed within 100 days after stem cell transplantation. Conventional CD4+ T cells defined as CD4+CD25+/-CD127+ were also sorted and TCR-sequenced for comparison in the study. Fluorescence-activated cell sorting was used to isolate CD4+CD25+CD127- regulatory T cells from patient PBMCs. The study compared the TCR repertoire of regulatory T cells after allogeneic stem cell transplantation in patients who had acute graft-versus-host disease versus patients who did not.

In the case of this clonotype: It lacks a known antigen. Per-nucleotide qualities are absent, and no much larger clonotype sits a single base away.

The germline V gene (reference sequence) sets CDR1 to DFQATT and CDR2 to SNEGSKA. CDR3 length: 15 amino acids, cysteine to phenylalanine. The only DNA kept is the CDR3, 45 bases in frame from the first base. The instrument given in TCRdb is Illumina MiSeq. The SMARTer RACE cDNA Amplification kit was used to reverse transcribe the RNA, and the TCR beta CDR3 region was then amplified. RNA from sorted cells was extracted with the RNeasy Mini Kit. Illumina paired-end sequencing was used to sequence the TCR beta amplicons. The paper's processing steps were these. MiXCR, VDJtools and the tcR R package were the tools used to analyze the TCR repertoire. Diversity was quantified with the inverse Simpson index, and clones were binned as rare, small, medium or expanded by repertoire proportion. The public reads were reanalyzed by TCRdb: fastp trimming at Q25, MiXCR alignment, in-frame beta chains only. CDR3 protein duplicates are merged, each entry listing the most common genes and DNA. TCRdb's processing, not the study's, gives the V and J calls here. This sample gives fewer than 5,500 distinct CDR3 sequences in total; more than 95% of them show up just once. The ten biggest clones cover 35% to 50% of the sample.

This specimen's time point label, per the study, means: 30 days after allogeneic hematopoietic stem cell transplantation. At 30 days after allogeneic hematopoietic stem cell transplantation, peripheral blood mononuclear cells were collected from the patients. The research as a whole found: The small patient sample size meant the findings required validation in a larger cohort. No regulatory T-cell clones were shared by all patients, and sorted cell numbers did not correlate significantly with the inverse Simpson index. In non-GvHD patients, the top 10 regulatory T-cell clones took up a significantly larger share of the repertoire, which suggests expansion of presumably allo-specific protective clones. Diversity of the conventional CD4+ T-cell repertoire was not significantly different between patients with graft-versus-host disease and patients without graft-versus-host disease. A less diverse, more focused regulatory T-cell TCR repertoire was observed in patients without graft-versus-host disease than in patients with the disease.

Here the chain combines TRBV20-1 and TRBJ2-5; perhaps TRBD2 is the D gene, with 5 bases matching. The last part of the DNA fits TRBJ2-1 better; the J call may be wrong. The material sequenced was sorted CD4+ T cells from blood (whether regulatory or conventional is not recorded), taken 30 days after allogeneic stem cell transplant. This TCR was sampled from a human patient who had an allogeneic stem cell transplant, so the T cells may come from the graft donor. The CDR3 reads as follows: CSGAPTSGAHETQFF. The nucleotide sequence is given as TGCAGCGGCGCTCCGACAAGCGGCGCCCACGAGACCCAGTTCTTC.